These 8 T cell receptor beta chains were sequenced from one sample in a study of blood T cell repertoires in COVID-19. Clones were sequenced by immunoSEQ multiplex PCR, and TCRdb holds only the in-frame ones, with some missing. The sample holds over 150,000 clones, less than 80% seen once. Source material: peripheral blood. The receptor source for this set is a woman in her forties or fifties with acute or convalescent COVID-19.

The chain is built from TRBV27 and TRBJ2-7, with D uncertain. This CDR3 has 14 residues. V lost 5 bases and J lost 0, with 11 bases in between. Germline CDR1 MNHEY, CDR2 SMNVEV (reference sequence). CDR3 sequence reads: CASSRLFSSYEQYF. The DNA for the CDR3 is TGTGCCAGCAGTAGACTGTTTAGCTCCTACGAGCAGTACTTC.

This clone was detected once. For the CDR3, the DNA is TGTGCCAGCAGCTTGACCGACAGGTACTATGGCTACACCTTC. It is translated as CASSLTDRYYGYTF. The rearrangement uses TRBV28 and TRBJ1-2; D is perhaps TRBD1 (6 bases). Trimming took 6 bases from V and 3 from J, leaving 14 bases between them. Germline CDR1 MDHEN, CDR2 SYDVKM. The CDR3 totals 14 residues.

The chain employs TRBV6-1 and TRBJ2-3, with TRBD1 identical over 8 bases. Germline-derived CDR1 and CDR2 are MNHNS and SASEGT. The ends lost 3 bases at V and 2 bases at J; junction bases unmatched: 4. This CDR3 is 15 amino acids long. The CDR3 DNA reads TGTGCCAGCAGTGAGCCCAGGGGGCCCACAGATACGCAGTATTTT. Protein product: CASSEPRGPTDTQYF.

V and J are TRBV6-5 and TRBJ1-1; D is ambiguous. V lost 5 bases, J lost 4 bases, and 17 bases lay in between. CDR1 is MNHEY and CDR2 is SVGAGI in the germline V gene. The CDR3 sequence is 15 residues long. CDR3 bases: TGTGCCAGCAGTCTTGTCCGGGAGGATCGCACTGAAGCTTTCTTT. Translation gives CASSLVREDRTEAFF.

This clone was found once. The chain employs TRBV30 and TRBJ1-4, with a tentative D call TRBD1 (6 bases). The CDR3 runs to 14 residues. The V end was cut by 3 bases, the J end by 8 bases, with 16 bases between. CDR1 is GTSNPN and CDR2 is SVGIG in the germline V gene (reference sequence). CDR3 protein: CAWSRLGADEKLFF. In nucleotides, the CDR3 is TGTGCCTGGAGCCGACTGGGGGCGGACGAAAAACTGTTTTTT.

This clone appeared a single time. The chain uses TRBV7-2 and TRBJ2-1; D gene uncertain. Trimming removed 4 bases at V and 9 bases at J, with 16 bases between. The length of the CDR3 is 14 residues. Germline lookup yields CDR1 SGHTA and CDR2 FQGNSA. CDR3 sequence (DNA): TGTGCCAGCAGCTCCAAGACCGGTCTAGGTGAGCAGTTCTTC. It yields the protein CASSSKTGLGEQFF. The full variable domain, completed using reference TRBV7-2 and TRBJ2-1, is GAGVSQSPSNKVTEKGKDVELRCDPISGHTALYWYRQSLGQGLEFLIYFQGNSAPDKSGLPSDRFSAERTGGSVSTLTIQRTQQEDSAVYLCASSSKTGLGEQFFGPGTRLTVL.

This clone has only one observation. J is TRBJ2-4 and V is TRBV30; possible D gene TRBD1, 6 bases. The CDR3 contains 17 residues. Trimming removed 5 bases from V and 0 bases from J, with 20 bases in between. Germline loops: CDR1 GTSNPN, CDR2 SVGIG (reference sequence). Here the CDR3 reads CAWAAHQGLGAKNIQYF. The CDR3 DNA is TGTGCCTGGGCCGCCCATCAGGGGCTTGGAGCCAAAAACATTCAGTACTTC.

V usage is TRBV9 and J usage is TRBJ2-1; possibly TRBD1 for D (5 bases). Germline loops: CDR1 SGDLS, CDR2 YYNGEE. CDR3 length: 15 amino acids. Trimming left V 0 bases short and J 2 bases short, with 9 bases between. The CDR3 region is CASSVEGNTYNEQFF. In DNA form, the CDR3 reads TGTGCCAGCAGCGTAGAGGGGAACACCTACAATGAGCAGTTCTTC.